Below are 28 T cell receptor beta chains sequenced from a single sample in a study of cytomegalovirus exposure and HLA in healthy donors (dated by TCRdb to 2017 to 2019). The library was generated by the immunoSEQ multiplex PCR assay. The multiplex PCR relied on a mix of 60 forward primers for TCR Vbeta segments and 13 reverse primers for TCR Jbeta segments. Entries here come from immuneACCESS through TCRdb and include only in-frame sequences with V and J called. Some clones fail to appear in such tables; in the studies checked, an unresolved V gene covers under half of the shortfall, and the cause of the remainder is unknown. This specimen's table enumerates around 160,000 clones. The ten biggest clones cover 1.5% to 2% of the sample. Material for sequencing was PBMCs. Every receptor here comes from a woman aged 45-60 years in good health and CMV-seronegative.

This chain uses TRBV2 with TRBJ2-7; TRBD1 matches at 11 bases. Germline values: CDR1 SNHLY, CDR2 FYNNEI. Losses at the gene ends were 6 bases for V and 12 bases for J; bases not matched to a gene: 16. This CDR3 spans 15 amino acids. CDR3 coding DNA: TGTGCCAGCAGCGTTTCCGGGACAGGGGGTTTGACTCTGTACTTC. Translated: CASSVSGTGGLTLYF.

This chain joins TRBV28 and TRBJ2-2; 8 bases line up with TRBD1. The CDR3 is made up of 16 amino acids. Germline CDR1 reads MDHEN; CDR2 reads SYDVKM. J lost 1 base, V lost 4 bases, and 5 bases had no gene match. The CDR3 coding sequence is TGTGCCAGCAGTTACCCGACAGGGGTGAACACCGGGGAGCTGTTTTTT. Translating gives CASSYPTGVNTGELFF.

The chain recombines TRBV5-1 with TRBJ2-1; perhaps TRBD1 as D (6 bases). Germline CDR1 reads SGHRS; CDR2 reads YFSETQ. Trimming stripped 3 bases from V and 7 bases from J, with 11 bases between. The CDR3 is made up of 13 amino acids. The CDR3 DNA is TGCGCCAGCAGCTACAAGGGGGAGAATGAGCAGTTCTTC. Translating gives CASSYKGENEQFF.

The gene calls are TRBV5-1 and TRBJ2-7; no definite D call. Trimming left V 4 bases short and J 2 bases short, with 13 bases between. The CDR3 totals 14 residues. CDR1 and CDR2 from the germline V gene are SGHRS and YFSETQ. CDR3 residues: CASSASRETYEQYF. The CDR3 bases are TGCGCCAGCAGCGCCTCTCGAGAAACCTACGAGCAGTACTTC.

The rearrangement joins TRBV9 to TRBJ1-6; TRBD1 might be the D (5 bases). Between the trimmed V and J ends, which lost 0 bases and 8 bases, there was a span of 9 bases. Germline assignment: CDR1 SGDLS and CDR2 YYNGEE. The CDR3 extends over 14 amino acids. The CDR3 reads CASSVGGRDSPLHF. In DNA, the CDR3 is TGTGCCAGCAGCGTAGGGGGCCGGGATTCACCCCTCCACTTT.

The chain couples TRBV7-9 to TRBJ1-2, with a weak D call TRBD1 (5 bases). The CDR3 extends over 16 amino acids. V was cut by 7 bases and J by 0 bases, with 18 bases left in between. CDR1 and CDR2 (germline): SEHNR, FQNEAQ (reference sequence). The CDR3 DNA sequence: TGTGCCAGCATCCGCTCCCCGGGACTCACTAACTATGGCTACACCTTC. As protein: CASIRSPGLTNYGYTF.

The J gene is TRBJ2-3, the V gene TRBV30; a possible D gene is TRBD2 (5 bases). Germline V gene data show CDR1 as GTSNPN and CDR2 as SVGIG (reference sequence). Between the trimmed V and J ends, which lost 4 bases and 1 base, there was a span of 12 bases. This CDR3 contains 14 residues. The CDR3 coding sequence is TGTGCCTGGAACCGCGGGCTCCGCACAGATACGCAGTATTTT. The encoded protein is CAWNRGLRTDTQYF.

The gene calls are TRBV28 and TRBJ2-7; 8 bases align to TRBD1. This CDR3 spans 16 amino acids. V gave up 1 base and J gave up 5 bases; unmatched junction bases: 10. Germline V gene lookup returns CDR1 MDHEN and CDR2 SYDVKM. CDR3 DNA: TGTGCCAGCAGTTTATCCCCAGGGGTACAGGGGGACGAGCAGTACTTC. It specifies CASSLSPGVQGDEQYF.

J is TRBJ2-7 and V is TRBV7-9; the D is unclear. The V end was cut by 1 base, the J end by 2 bases, with 3 bases between. The germline gives CDR1 SEHNR, CDR2 FQNEAQ (reference sequence). The CDR3 covers 12 residues. The CDR3 is CASSLDTYEQYF. CDR3 DNA: TGTGCCAGCAGCTTAGACACCTACGAGCAGTACTTC.

This rearrangement joins TRBV10-3 to TRBJ1-1; 7 nucleotides align to TRBD1. CDR1 is ENHRY, CDR2 SYGVKD, per germline. The trim removed 6 bases at V and 3 bases at J, leaving 7 bases unmatched. The CDR3 totals 14 residues. In nucleotides, the CDR3 is TGTGCCATCAGCGAACGACAGGGAGACACTGAAGCTTTCTTT. Amino acid sequence: CAISERQGDTEAFF.

The chain employs TRBV28 and TRBJ1-6; 8 bases agree with TRBD1. Germline-derived CDR1 and CDR2 are MDHEN and SYDVKM. The CDR3 runs to 15 residues. Losses at the gene ends were 6 bases for V and 5 bases for J; bases not matched to a gene: 6. The DNA for the CDR3 is TGTGCCAGCAGATCCGGGACAGGCGATAATTCACCCCTCCACTTT. This codes for CASRSGTGDNSPLHF.

This rearrangement joins TRBV19 to TRBJ1-1; 7 bases are a match to TRBD1. This CDR3 spans 15 amino acids. From germline, CDR1 is LNHDA and CDR2 SQIVND (reference sequence). The V gene end was trimmed by 4 bases and the J gene end by 6 bases; junction bases not matched to a gene: 11. In DNA form, the CDR3 reads TGTGCCAGTAGTAGACAGGGCCCCACCGGCGCTGAAGCTTTCTTT. Amino acids: CASSRQGPTGAEAFF.

The rearrangement links TRBV28 to TRBJ1-2; 9 bases are a match to TRBD1. Germline CDR1 is MDHEN and CDR2 is SYDVKM. V lost 4 bases, J lost 6 bases, and 18 bases stayed unmatched. The CDR3 is 18 residues long. In DNA, the CDR3 is TGTGCCAGCAGTTCCCCAACAGGACAGGGGTCGGGCCTGAATGGCTACACCTTC. This sequence encodes CASSSPTGQGSGLNGYTF.

The chain carries TRBV6-6 and TRBJ2-2; 12 bases match TRBD2. The CDR3 is 16 amino acids. The germline CDR1 and CDR2 sequences are MNHNY and SVGAGI (reference sequence). V gave up 5 bases and J gave up 4 bases; unmatched junction bases: 5. Here the CDR3 reads CASSGRTSGTTGELFF. DNA of the CDR3: TGTGCCAGCAGTGGAAGGACTAGCGGGACCACCGGGGAGCTGTTTTTT.

V gene TRBV28 combines with J gene TRBJ2-5; 7 nucleotides align to TRBD1. The CDR3 is made up of 15 amino acids. V was pared by 5 bases and J by 1 base, with 7 bases of the junction left unmatched. Germline CDR1 MDHEN, CDR2 SYDVKM. CDR3 sequence: CASSRDRVRQETQYF. The CDR3 DNA follows: TGTGCCAGCAGTAGGGACAGAGTCCGCCAAGAGACCCAGTACTTC. Together with reference TRBV28 and TRBJ2-5, the CDR3 gives the full variable domain: DVKVTQSSRYLVKRTGEKVFLECVQDMDHENMFWYRQDPGLGLRLIYFSYDVKMKEKGDIPEGYSVSREKKERFSLILESASTNQTSMYLCASSRDRVRQETQYFGPGTRLLVL.

The J gene is TRBJ1-4, the V gene TRBV7-6, with D maybe TRBD1 (6 bases). Germline V gives CDR1 SGHVS, CDR2 FNYEAQ. The CDR3 is 14 amino acids. V dropped 5 bases and J dropped 2 bases, with 9 bases sitting between them. CDR3 in amino acids: CASSHQGTNEKLFF. Here the CDR3 DNA reads TGTGCCAGCAGCCACCAGGGGACTAATGAAAAACTGTTTTTT.

The chain joins TRBV6-5 to TRBJ2-5; TRBD2 matches 11 bases. Trimming cost V 6 bases and J 3 bases; bases outside gene matches: 3. The CDR3 consists of 14 residues. Germline CDR1 MNHEY, CDR2 SVGAGI. This CDR3 reads CASSLGLAEETQYF. CDR3 sequence (DNA): TGTGCCAGCAGCCTGGGACTAGCGGAAGAGACCCAGTACTTC.

This chain uses TRBV9 with TRBJ2-3; D possibly corresponds to TRBD2 (5 bases). Germline CDR1 reads SGDLS; CDR2 reads YYNGEE. The CDR3 is 14 residues long. With 4 bases removed from V and 6 bases from J, the gap between germline ends came to 15 bases. DNA of the CDR3: TGTGCCAGCAGCCTTAGCTCAACGGGGGATACGCAGTATTTT. This encodes CASSLSSTGDTQYF.

This chain links TRBV6-5 with TRBJ2-1; D possibly corresponds to TRBD1 (6 bases). The CDR3 covers 15 residues. The V gene's germline CDR1 is MNHEY and CDR2 SVGAGI. The germline V and J ends were trimmed by 6 bases and 0 bases, with 12 bases remaining between them. The chain's CDR3 is CASSRTVPSYNEQFF. In DNA form, the CDR3 reads TGTGCCAGCAGCCGGACAGTACCCTCCTACAATGAGCAGTTCTTC.

The rearrangement uses TRBV19 and TRBJ1-5, with D possibly TRBD1 on 5 matching bases. This CDR3 is built from 13 residues. V was shortened by 8 bases and J by 6 bases, with 14 bases between the two germline ends. Germline CDR1 and CDR2: LNHDA and SQIVND (reference sequence). The CDR3 loop is CASLGGVGQPQHF. The CDR3 DNA follows: TGTGCCAGTCTTGGGGGGGTTGGTCAGCCCCAGCATTTT.

The chain couples TRBV27 to TRBJ1-2; D is unclear. Germline CDR1 reads MNHEY; CDR2 reads SMNVEV (reference sequence). CDR3 length equals 13 residues. Trimming removed 6 bases at V and 0 bases at J, with 8 bases between. The DNA of the CDR3 is TGTGCCAGCAGCCTCTCAGCTAACTATGGCTACACCTTC. Translation: CASSLSANYGYTF.

The gene calls are TRBV27 and TRBJ1-2; 7 bases match TRBD1. Per the germline V gene, CDR1 is MNHEY and CDR2 is SMNVEV (reference sequence). The CDR3 has 14 amino acids. Unmatched junction bases numbered 8, after V lost 4 bases and J lost 6 bases. In nucleotides, the CDR3 is TGTGCCAGCAGTTCATCCGGGACAGCAAATGGCTACACCTTC. Its protein is CASSSSGTANGYTF.

This rearrangement joins TRBV5-1 to TRBJ2-5, with D perhaps matching TRBD2 (7 bases). The germline V gene encodes CDR1 SGHRS and CDR2 YFSETQ. V shed 4 bases and J shed 5 bases, with 18 bases lying between them. The CDR3 totals 15 residues. The CDR3 is CASSLRRGGMETQYF. The CDR3 region has the DNA TGCGCCAGCAGCCTCCGAAGGGGGGGCATGGAGACCCAGTACTTC.

This rearrangement joins TRBV7-9 to TRBJ1-4; 7 nucleotides match TRBD1. Trimming took 3 bases from V and 4 from J; bases not matched to a gene: 8. CDR3 length: 16 residues. Germline CDR1 SEHNR, CDR2 FQNEAQ (reference sequence). The CDR3 region has the DNA TGTGCCAGCAGCTTTAGACAGGGCCCCCTTAATGAAAAACTGTTTTTT. Translating gives CASSFRQGPLNEKLFF.

V usage is TRBV5-1 and J usage is TRBJ1-1; 8 nucleotides match TRBD1. The CDR3 is 15 residues long. V dropped 2 bases and J dropped 2; count of bases not matched to a gene: 5. CDR1 and CDR2 from the germline V gene are SGHRS and YFSETQ. The CDR3 sequence: CASSFGGQGNTEAFF. The CDR3 nucleotides read TGCGCCAGCAGCTTCGGCGGACAGGGTAACACTGAAGCTTTCTTT.

The rearrangement joins TRBV6-1 to TRBJ1-1, with TRBD1 identical over 9 bases. V was clipped by 4 bases and J by 8 bases; unmatched bases: 5. The CDR3 has 13 amino acids. Germline V CDR1 and CDR2: MNHNS, SASEGT. For the CDR3, the DNA is TGTGCCAGCAGTGTAACAGGGGGCGCCGAAGCTTTCTTT. Amino acid sequence: CASSVTGGAEAFF.

This chain uses TRBV29-1 with TRBJ2-7, with 9 bases identical to TRBD2. Germline V lookup: CDR1 SQVTM, CDR2 ANQGSEA. This CDR3 has 12 amino acids. The V and J ends lost 6 bases and 5 bases, in that order; junction bases with no gene match: 5. CDR3 nucleotide sequence: TGCAGCGTCACGACTAGCGGCCACGAGCAGTACTTC. It translates to CSVTTSGHEQYF.

This rearrangement joins TRBV28 to TRBJ2-1, with 7 positions matching TRBD2. The CDR3 consists of 13 residues. The junction had 7 bases not matched to a gene; V was cut back by 8 bases and J by 6 bases. Germline CDR1 and CDR2: MDHEN and SYDVKM. The CDR3 coding sequence is TGTGCCAGCGGTTGGACTAGGAGCAATGAGCAGTTCTTC. Its translation is CASGWTRSNEQFF.